The next 9 T cell receptor beta chains were all read from a single sample in a study of shared clonotypes between healthy human individuals. The table came from immunoSEQ multiplex PCR; TCRdb's copy has only in-frame clones and leaves some out. The table records some 1.1 million clones, about 80% of them present only once. Sample: memory CD4+ T cells from PBMCs. The subset is: CD45RA-negative fraction. These receptors all stem from a man aged 18 to 30 in good health. Some clones in this sample may be carry-over from other donors' samples.

This clone occurred many times. The chain employs TRBV28 and TRBJ1-1; D is uncertain. V gave up 4 bases and J gave up 0 bases, with 12 bases separating them. CDR3 length: 15 amino acids. The germline CDR1 and CDR2 sequences are MDHEN and SYDVKM. In DNA, the CDR3 is TGTGCCAGCAGTTCCTGGGGTGTAATGAACACTGAAGCTTTCTTT. Amino acid sequence: CASSSWGVMNTEAFF.

The V and J genes are TRBV29-1 and TRBJ1-1; D not resolved. V lost 2 bases and J lost 3, with 10 bases in between. CDR3 size: 13 residues. CDR1 is SQVTM and CDR2 is ANQGSEA in the germline V gene. The CDR3 loop reads CSVERRTDTEAFF. The CDR3 nucleotides are TGCAGCGTTGAAAGGCGGACGGACACTGAAGCTTTCTTT.

The chain has TRBV6-1 and TRBJ1-5, with D hard to call. V was clipped by 6 bases and J by 6 bases, with 9 bases between them. Per the germline V gene, CDR1 is MNHNS and CDR2 is SASEGT. The CDR3 is 12 residues long. CDR3: CASRFVGQPQHF. The CDR3 DNA is TGTGCCAGCAGGTTCGTAGGTCAGCCCCAGCATTTT.

CDR3 coding DNA: TGCGCCAGCAGCTTGGGACCTACGAACACTGAAGCTTTCTTT. It specifies CASSLGPTNTEAFF. The chain recombines TRBV5-1 with TRBJ1-1; D is unresolved. Deletions cut 0 bases from V and 1 base from J, with 7 bases between. CDR1 SGHRS and CDR2 YFSETQ come from the germline V gene. The CDR3 contains 14 residues. Based on the CDR3 plus reference TRBV5-1 and TRBJ1-1, the full variable domain is KAGVTQTPRYLIKTRGQQVTLSCSPISGHRSVSWYQQTPGQGLQFLFEYFSETQRNKGNFPGRFSGRQFSNSRSEMNVSTLELGDSALYLCASSLGPTNTEAFFGQGTRLTVV.

This chain joins TRBV2 and TRBJ1-1; D is undetermined. V lost 4 bases to trimming and J lost 10 bases, with 10 bases between them. From germline, CDR1 is SNHLY and CDR2 FYNNEI. The CDR3 sequence is 11 residues long. CDR3 in DNA: TGTGCCAGCAGTGTCGGGGATCGAGCTTTCTTT. The encoded protein is CASSVGDRAFF.

This chain connects TRBV28 to TRBJ1-5, with 11 bases fitting TRBD1. J gave up 8 bases and V 2 bases, and 5 bases lay outside the gene matches. Germline V gives CDR1 MDHEN, CDR2 SYDVKM. There are 15 residues in the CDR3. CDR3 sequence reads: CASSLGGQGGKPQHF. The CDR3, as DNA: TGTGCCAGCAGTTTAGGGGGACAGGGGGGCAAGCCCCAGCATTTT.

Regarding this clone: This specimen includes other DNA sequences encoding the same CDR3. J is TRBJ1-5 and V is TRBV7-2; D remains ambiguous. In germline, CDR1 is SGHTA, CDR2 FQGNSA. V was cut by 7 bases and J by 4 bases, with 8 bases left in between. This CDR3 comprises 12 residues. Written as DNA, the CDR3 is TGTGCCAGCAACACGATGAATCAGCCCCAGCATTTT. It codes for CASNTMNQPQHF.

The V call is TRBV19, the J call TRBJ1-4; D uncertain. V was trimmed by 4 bases and J by 7 bases, leaving 10 bases between them. This CDR3 spans 13 amino acids. Per germline, CDR1 LNHDA and CDR2 SQIVND (reference sequence). Here the CDR3 reads CASSRAPSEKLFF. In DNA form, the CDR3 reads TGTGCCAGTAGTAGGGCCCCGTCTGAAAAACTGTTTTTT.

The rearrangement uses TRBV7-2 and TRBJ1-1; no reliable D call. Trimming stripped 0 bases from V and 4 bases from J, with 12 bases between. The CDR3 length is 15 residues. Germline CDR1 SGHTA, CDR2 FQGNSA. CDR3 sequence reads: CASSLALLSGTEAFF. The CDR3, as DNA: TGTGCCAGCAGCTTAGCGCTACTTAGCGGCACTGAAGCTTTCTTT.